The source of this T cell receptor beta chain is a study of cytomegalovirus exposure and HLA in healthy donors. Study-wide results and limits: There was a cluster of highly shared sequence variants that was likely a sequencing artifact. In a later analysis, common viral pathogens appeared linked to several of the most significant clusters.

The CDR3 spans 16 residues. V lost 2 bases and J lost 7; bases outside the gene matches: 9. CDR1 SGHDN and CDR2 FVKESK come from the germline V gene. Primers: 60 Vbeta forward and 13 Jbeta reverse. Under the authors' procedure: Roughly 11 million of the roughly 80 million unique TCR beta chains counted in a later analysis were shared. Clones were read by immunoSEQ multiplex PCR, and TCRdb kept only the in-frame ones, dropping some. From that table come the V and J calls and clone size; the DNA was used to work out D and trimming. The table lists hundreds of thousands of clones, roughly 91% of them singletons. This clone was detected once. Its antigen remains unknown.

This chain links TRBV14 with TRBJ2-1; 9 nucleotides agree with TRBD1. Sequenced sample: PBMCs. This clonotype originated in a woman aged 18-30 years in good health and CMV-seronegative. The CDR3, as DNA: TGTGCCAGCAGCCAAACAGGGACAGGGAAGTTGAATGAGCAGTTCTTC. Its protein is CASSQTGTGKLNEQFF. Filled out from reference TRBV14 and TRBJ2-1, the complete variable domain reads EAGVTQFPSHSVIEKGQTVTLRCDPISGHDNLYWYRRVMGKEIKFLLHFVKESKQDESGMPNNRFLAERTGGTYSTLKVQPAELEDSGVYFCASSQTGTGKLNEQFFGPGTRLTVL.